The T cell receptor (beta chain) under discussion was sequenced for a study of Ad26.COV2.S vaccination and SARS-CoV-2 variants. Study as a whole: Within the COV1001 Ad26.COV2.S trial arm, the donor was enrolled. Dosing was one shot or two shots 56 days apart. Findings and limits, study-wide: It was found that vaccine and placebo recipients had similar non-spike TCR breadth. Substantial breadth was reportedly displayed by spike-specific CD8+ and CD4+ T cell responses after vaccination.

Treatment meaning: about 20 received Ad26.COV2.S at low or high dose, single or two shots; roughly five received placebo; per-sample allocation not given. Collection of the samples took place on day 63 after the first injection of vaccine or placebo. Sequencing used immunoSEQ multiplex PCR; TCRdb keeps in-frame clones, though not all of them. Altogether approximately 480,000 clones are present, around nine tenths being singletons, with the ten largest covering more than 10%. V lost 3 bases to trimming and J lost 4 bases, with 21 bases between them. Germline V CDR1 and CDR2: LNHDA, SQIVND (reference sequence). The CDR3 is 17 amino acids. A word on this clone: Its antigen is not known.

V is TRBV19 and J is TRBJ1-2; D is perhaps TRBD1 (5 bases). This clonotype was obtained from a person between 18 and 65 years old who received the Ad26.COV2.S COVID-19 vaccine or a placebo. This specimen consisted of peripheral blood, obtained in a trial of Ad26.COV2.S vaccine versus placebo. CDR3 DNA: TGTGCCAGTAGTATTGTGGGGGGGGACGGCTCTGGCTATGGCTACACCTTC. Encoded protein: CASSIVGGDGSGYGYTF. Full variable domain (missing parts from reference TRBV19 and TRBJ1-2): DGGITQSPKYLFRKEGQNVTLSCEQNLNHDAMYWYRQDPGQGLRLIYYSQIVNDFQKGDIAEGYSVSREKKESFPLTVTSAQKNPTAFYLCASSIVGGDGSGYGYTFGSGTRLTVV.